The 18 T cell receptor beta chains given below trace back to one sample, sequenced in a study of T-cell memory formation after mild COVID-19. TCRdb independently ran MiXCR on the 5' RACE reads; one entry per CDR3 protein. The top ten clones hold 8.8% of a sample with around 420,000 distinct CDR3 sequences, around 24% of them seen once. Sequencing input: PBMCs or a T cell subset sorted from them (not recorded which). These receptors were obtained from an adult woman who had mild COVID-19 (a few samples of this study predate the infection). Cell type and time point are not known.

This chain uses TRBV5-6 with TRBJ1-1, with unresolved D. This CDR3 is 16 amino acids long. Germline V gene data show CDR1 as SGHDT and CDR2 as YYEEEE. The V gene lost 2 bases and the J gene lost 3 bases, with 17 bases spanning the gap. CDR3 DNA: TGTGCCAGCAGCTTTTTTGGGGTAAGCGGGGACACTGAAGCTTTCTTT. This translates into CASSFFGVSGDTEAFF.

This clonotype was seen many times. The V call is TRBV18, the J call TRBJ2-3; D is perhaps TRBD2 (5 bases). The V end lost 5 bases, the J end lost 7 bases, and 10 bases lay between the germline ends. Germline CDR1 and CDR2: KGHSH and LQKENI. This CDR3 has 12 residues. The CDR3 nucleotides are TGTGCCAGCTCATCGGGATCCCATACGCAGTATTTT. Translating it yields CASSSGSHTQYF.

V and J are TRBV19 and TRBJ1-2; D possibly corresponds to TRBD1 (5 bases). Per the germline V gene, CDR1 is LNHDA and CDR2 is SQIVND (reference sequence). The CDR3 spans 16 residues. Trimming cost V 5 bases and J 2 bases, with 18 bases left between them. This CDR3 reads CASSASGTAVNYGYTF. The CDR3 nucleotides read TGTGCCAGTAGTGCGTCCGGGACGGCTGTCAACTATGGCTACACCTTC.

Only a few counts were recorded for this clonotype. The rearrangement links TRBV20-1 to TRBJ2-3, with TRBD2 matching over 10 bases. Germline CDR1 reads DFQATT; CDR2 reads SNEGSKA (reference sequence). The CDR3 loop spans 18 amino acids. J lost 0 bases, V lost 6 bases, and 15 bases had no gene match. This CDR3 is CSAKPYSTSGVSTDTQYF. The CDR3 coding sequence is TGCAGTGCGAAGCCTTACTCCACTAGCGGGGTCAGCACAGATACGCAGTATTTT.

This clonotype turned up a few times. This sequence joins TRBV5-1 and TRBJ1-1; D ambiguous. The germline gives CDR1 SGHRS, CDR2 YFSETQ. The germline V and J ends were trimmed by 8 bases and 1 base, with 27 bases remaining between them. The CDR3 totals 18 residues. The DNA of the CDR3 is TGCGCCAGTCGGCAGGTCGAGGGCGGGTACTTCCAGAACACTGAAGCTTTCTTT. Translating it yields CASRQVEGGYFQNTEAFF.

This clonotype was counted only a few times. The chain uses TRBV5-8 and TRBJ1-1, with TRBD1 matching over 8 bases. Germline CDR1 reads SGHTS; CDR2 reads YDEGEE. The CDR3 spans 14 residues. V lost 0 bases, J lost 5 bases, and 3 bases stayed unmatched. The CDR3: CASSLGTGQTEAFF. CDR3 coding DNA: TGTGCCAGCAGCTTGGGGACAGGGCAGACTGAAGCTTTCTTT.

In this sample, this clonotype turned up a few times. This rearrangement joins TRBV6-2 or TRBV6-3 to TRBJ2-7; 13 bases map to TRBD2. Germline assignment: CDR1 MNHEY and CDR2 SVGEGT. The CDR3 extends over 16 amino acids. V shed 2 bases, J shed 3 bases, and the junction held 4 bases outside the gene matches. The CDR3 sequence: CASSYRTSGSYYEQYF. DNA of the CDR3: TGTGCCAGCAGTTACCGGACTAGCGGGAGTTACTACGAGCAGTACTTC.

The table lists this clonotype with a few counts. The J gene is TRBJ2-1, the V gene TRBV29-1; a possible D gene is TRBD2 (5 bases). V was trimmed by 3 bases and J by 7 bases, leaving 10 bases between them. The CDR3 sequence is 12 residues long. Germline values: CDR1 SQVTM, CDR2 ANQGSEA. CDR3 in amino acids: CSVDEGPNEQFF. CDR3 DNA: TGCAGCGTTGACGAGGGCCCAAATGAGCAGTTCTTC.

This clonotype was picked up a small number of times. The chain is built from TRBV5-1 and TRBJ1-2, with 12 bases aligning to TRBD1. This CDR3 is 16 amino acids long. Germline V gene lookup returns CDR1 SGHRS and CDR2 YFSETQ. V shed 0 bases and J 8 bases; nucleotides not matched to a gene: 8. The CDR3 is CASSLVSGQGAAGYTF. CDR3 in DNA: TGCGCCAGCAGCTTGGTTTCGGGACAGGGGGCGGCCGGCTACACCTTC.

V usage is TRBV7-6 and J usage is TRBJ2-7; 10 nucleotides match TRBD1. Germline V lookup: CDR1 SGHVS, CDR2 FNYEAQ. V lost 5 bases, J lost 2 bases, and 12 bases stayed unmatched. This CDR3 region has 17 residues. CDR3 amino acids: CASSLRGGDRGAYEQYF. CDR3 sequence (DNA): TGTGCCAGCAGCCTCAGAGGGGGGGACAGGGGCGCCTACGAGCAGTACTTC.

This chain connects TRBV7-2 to TRBJ1-1; no definite D call. CDR3 length: 11 amino acids. Germline V gene lookup returns CDR1 SGHTA and CDR2 FQGNSA. V was pared by 5 bases and J by 10 bases, with 11 bases between. The CDR3 protein is CASSPHLGAFF. The CDR3 bases are TGTGCCAGCAGCCCCCACCTGGGAGCTTTCTTT.

Many counts were recorded for this clonotype. The rearrangement links TRBV4-2 to TRBJ2-7, with D unresolved. The CDR3 is 12 residues long. Germline lookup yields CDR1 LGHNA and CDR2 YNFKEQ. Trimming pared 1 base from V and 4 bases from J, leaving 5 bases between. The CDR3 protein is CASSQGVYEQYF. The CDR3 coding sequence is TGTGCCAGCAGCCAAGGCGTTTACGAGCAGTACTTC.

The V and J genes are TRBV12-3 or TRBV12-4 and TRBJ1-5; TRBD1 agrees at 7 bases. The V and J ends lost 5 bases and 7 bases, in that order; junction bases with no gene match: 2. The CDR3 contains 12 residues. The CDR3 loop reads CASSQQGQPQHF. CDR3 nucleotide sequence: TGTGCCAGCAGTCAACAGGGGCAGCCCCAGCATTTT.

This chain joins TRBV3-1 and TRBJ1-2, with 10 bases that match TRBD1. Germline V lookup: CDR1 LGHDT, CDR2 YNNKEL (reference sequence). The CDR3 is 13 amino acids. V was pared by 5 bases and J by 7 bases, with 4 bases of the junction left unmatched. This chain's CDR3 is CASSAGTGAGYTF. CDR3 sequence (DNA): TGTGCCAGCAGCGCCGGGACAGGGGCTGGCTACACCTTC.

This clonotype was picked up a small number of times. V is TRBV12-3 or TRBV12-4 and J is TRBJ2-7; no firm D call. The CDR3 has 12 residues. Trimming left V 3 bases short and J 7 bases short, with 10 bases between. CDR3 protein: CASSFLGWEQYF. CDR3 DNA: TGTGCCAGCAGTTTCTTAGGTTGGGAGCAGTACTTC.

The chain couples TRBV7-2 to TRBJ2-1; 11 nucleotides match TRBD2. CDR3 length equals 18 residues. Germline V CDR1 and CDR2: SGHTA, FQGNSA. The ends lost 3 bases at V and 0 bases at J; junction bases unmatched: 7. CDR3 DNA: TGTGCCAGCAGCTTGAGGGGGACTAGCGGTCGCTCCTACAATGAGCAGTTCTTC. Its protein product is CASSLRGTSGRSYNEQFF.

The CDR3 nucleotides are TGTGCCAGCAGCTTGTCAGCGGGAGAATACGAGCAGTACTTC. Translating it yields CASSLSAGEYEQYF. This sequence joins TRBV7-2 and TRBJ2-7; 8 bases agree with TRBD2. The CDR3 is 14 residues long. V dropped 3 bases and J dropped 4; count of bases not matched to a gene: 5. Per germline, CDR1 SGHTA and CDR2 FQGNSA.

The rearrangement uses TRBV5-1 and TRBJ1-3; D possibly corresponds to TRBD1 (6 bases). The CDR3 contains 15 residues. CDR1 is SGHRS, CDR2 YFSETQ, per germline. V lost 3 bases and J lost 0, with 10 bases in between. The CDR3 protein is CASSSGDTSGNTIYF. CDR3 DNA: TGCGCCAGCAGCTCTGGGGACACCTCTGGAAACACCATATATTTT.